This TCR beta chain was identified in a study of OX40 agonist ivuxolimab in advanced cancers. On the study more broadly: Dose-escalation patients had hepatocellular carcinoma, melanoma, renal cell or head and neck cancer. Three patients, one with hepatocellular carcinoma and two with cutaneous melanoma, achieved partial responses. General study results and limits: CD8+ T cells showed, on average, more clonal expansion than CD4+ cells.

In regard to this clone: Its target is unknown.

The CDR3 is made up of 14 amino acids. Per germline, CDR1 MNHEY and CDR2 SVGAGI. Between the trimmed V and J ends, which lost 6 bases and 3 bases, there was a span of 12 bases. The repertoire was sequenced with immunoSEQ multiplex PCR; TCRdb's copy has only in-frame clones and lacks some. The profile shows about 77,000 clones, just over 85% of them singletons. The gene calls are TRBV6-5 and TRBJ2-1, with D perhaps assigned TRBD1 or TRBD2 (5 bases each). The source was CD4+ or CD8+ T cells sorted from blood, collected in a trial of the OX40 agonist ivuxolimab. This receptor was taken from an adult with an advanced solid tumor such as melanoma, head and neck, liver or kidney cancer. The CDR3 loop is CASRNWDGYNEQFF. The DNA for the CDR3 is TGTGCCAGCAGAAACTGGGACGGCTACAATGAGCAGTTCTTC.